This T cell receptor beta chain was sequenced during a study of shared clonotypes between healthy human individuals (TCRdb year 2020). For the wider study: The cohort included a few men and a couple of women between 18 and 49 years of age. For each donor, CD4 naive and CD4 memory were each run on three plates, CD8 naive on two plates, and CD8 memory on one plate. Blood TCR repertoires of a handful of healthy adults were deeply sequenced to estimate repertoire size and the extent of clonotype sharing between individuals. To increase sequencing depth and limit assay-specific biases, TCR repertoire library preparation and sequencing were carried out by different laboratories using diverse techniques. Per donor, leukapheresis produced somewhere between about 0.94 and 8.9 billion PBMCs.

The study at large found these results: Sampling was limited to blood, and TCR repertoires in tissue likely differ from TCR repertoires in blood. Across four donors, 5% to 6% of naive CD4, around 3.3% of naive CD8, 2.3% of memory CD4, and 0.4% of memory CD8 clonotypes were shared. Incomplete sequencing was indicated by rarefaction of sorted-subset datasets, despite the large sequencing depth. The genetic and exposure-history diversity represented was limited by the small number of donors. Clonotypes shared by all four sorted-subset donors showed higher generation probabilities than non-shared clonotypes. Naive subsets generally had larger estimated clonotype richness than memory subsets did. Based on pairwise subsampling, the degree of clonotype sharing among donors was expected to be affected by sequencing depth.

CDR3 length: 13 amino acids, cysteine to phenylalanine. The DNA shown is the 39-base CDR3, in frame from base 1. In the germline V gene, CDR1 corresponds to SGHAT and CDR2 to FQNNGV. The trim is 2 bases for V and 10 bases for J, with a gap of 13 bases between the germline ends. This clone was counted between two and nine times. Its antigen is still unknown. Base qualities were left out, and no much larger clone turns up one base away. Healthy HIV-negative adults with no recently reported acute infections or vaccinations were included as donors. Every donor was a Caucasian adult residing in Nashville, Tennessee, USA. Magnetic negative selection was used to enrich CD4+ T cells, after which naive cells were positively selected on CD45RA and the negative fraction became the memory subset. After blood collection by leukapheresis, PBMCs were isolated using Ficoll-Histopaque density gradient centrifugation and then cryopreserved in the vapor phase of liquid nitrogen. Purity and quantity of every magnetically sorted T cell population were checked by analytical flow cytometry. From each sorted fraction, genomic DNA was isolated and quantified by UV absorbance on a Nanodrop 2000c.

Using the deep immunoSEQ assay, TCR CDR3 regions were amplified from genomic DNA by multiplex PCR. Extracted genomic DNA from each cell subset was spread evenly across all wells of several immunoSEQ 96-well plates, with each plate serving as a replicate. For sorted subsets, each replicate PCR was loaded with about 200 ng genomic DNA, equivalent to about 33,000 T cell genomes. Purified libraries were quantified with a Qubit 3.0 fluorometer, sized on a Bioanalyzer 2100, and re-quantified with the KAPA Library Quantification kit. Every immunoSEQ 96-well plate was sequenced on a dedicated single-read 150-cycle Illumina NextSeq 550 flow cell. The source study handled its data this way. The immunoSEQ output contained only junctional sequences without quality scores, so filtering could not match that applied to full-length reads. To assign V/J genes and CDR3, sequences were annotated using PyIR, a Python wrapper for IgBLAST v1.9, with IMGT germline references. Reads with weak V/J assignments (E-value above 1e-6), missing CDR3, stop codons, out-of-frame junctions, or ambiguous translated residues were removed. A V3J clonotype was defined by an identical inferred V gene, J gene, and CDR3 amino acid sequence. The percentage overlap between two repertoires was calculated by dividing the number of shared unique clonotypes by the size of the smaller repertoire. Three approaches were used to assess repertoire richness: RTK rarefaction, the Chao1 estimator, and Recon v2.1 estimates of unobserved clonotypes. Generation probabilities for all TCRbeta clonotypes obtained by the gDNA method from a handful of donors were computed using OLGA. TCRdb limited this immuneACCESS table to in-frame rearrangements with V and J called. A share of clones is missing; checked studies link under half to unresolved V genes, and the rest is unexplained. The V and J calls and clone size were taken over from that table, and D and trimming were inferred from the DNA. The sample table records about 980,000 clones; 76% of these occur just once. The ten largest clones add up to over 1.3% of the sample.

The sequenced sample consisted of memory CD4+ T cells sorted from blood. The sample's cell subset or site label is to be understood as: CD45RA-negative fraction. The rearrangement combines TRBV11-2 with TRBJ2-3; matching of 5 bases hints at TRBD1 as the D gene. This clonotype was obtained from a young man in good health. The CDR3 reads as follows: CASSLYGALAQYF. The bases are TGTGCCAGCAGCTTATATGGGGCACTGGCGCAGTATTTT.